The 27 T cell receptor beta chains below all came from one sample that was sequenced in a study of T cells in Graves' hyperthyroidism and ophthalmopathy. Using RNA transcripts as the source, TCR beta CDR3 regions were amplified. When the TCR CDR3 underwent first-round RT-PCR, the HTBI primer set was used. TCRdb fed the multiplex PCR reads into MiXCR, producing one record per CDR3 protein. This sample has fewer than 450,000 distinct CDR3 sequences; 15% to 20% occur once, and the top ten carry around a third. Sequenced sample: blood. These receptors originate from a woman aged 25 to 39 with Graves' hyperthyroidism that later progressed to Graves' ophthalmopathy.

This sequence joins TRBV20-1 and TRBJ2-1; TRBD2 matches at 10 bases. The CDR3 has 16 amino acids. Germline V gene data show CDR1 as DFQATT and CDR2 as SNEGSKA (reference sequence). The V and J ends lost 3 bases and 3 bases, in that order; junction bases with no gene match: 8. The DNA for the CDR3 is TGCAGTGCTAGTAAGAAAGCGGGGGGGCTCTACAATGAGCAGTTCTTC. Translated: CSASKKAGGLYNEQFF.

In its sample, this clonotype was seen many times. The chain uses TRBV7-6 and TRBJ2-2; D unresolved. This CDR3 has 14 amino acids. Germline V gene lookup returns CDR1 SGHVS and CDR2 FNYEAQ. V was cut by 5 bases and J by 1 base, with 8 bases left in between. Here the CDR3 DNA reads TGTGCCAGCAGCACCGCCTTGAACACCGGGGAGCTGTTTTTT. Protein product: CASSTALNTGELFF.

This clonotype was counted only a few times. The CDR3 coding sequence is TGTGCCATCAGCCCGACAGGGGTGAACACCGGGGAGCTGTTTTTT. Residues: CAISPTGVNTGELFF. The rearrangement joins TRBV10-3 to TRBJ2-2; 8 nucleotides match TRBD1. This CDR3 contains 15 residues. Germline values: CDR1 ENHRY, CDR2 SYGVKD. J gave up 1 base and V 6 bases, and 4 bases lay outside the gene matches.

This clonotype appeared a few times. The CDR3 DNA is TGCGCCAGCAGCCCCTTCGGGGGAGATGGAGAGACCCAGTACTTC. Protein: CASSPFGGDGETQYF. This chain uses TRBV5-1 with TRBJ2-5, with D possibly TRBD2 on 6 matching bases. V dropped 4 bases and J dropped 4 bases, with 17 bases sitting between them. CDR1 and CDR2 (germline): SGHRS, YFSETQ. The CDR3 loop spans 15 amino acids. Filled out from reference TRBV5-1 and TRBJ2-5, the complete variable domain reads KAGVTQTPRYLIKTRGQQVTLSCSPISGHRSVSWYQQTPGQGLQFLFEYFSETQRNKGNFPGRFSGRQFSNSRSEMNVSTLELGDSALYLCASSPFGGDGETQYFGPGTRLLVL.

This clonotype was recorded at least ten times. J is TRBJ1-1 and V is TRBV5-6; TRBD1 is a possible D gene (5 bases). Germline loops: CDR1 SGHDT, CDR2 YYEEEE. The CDR3 is 16 amino acids. V was shortened by 0 bases and J by 0 bases, with 12 bases between the two germline ends. DNA of the CDR3: TGTGCCAGCAGCTTGGCTCAGGGACTTGTGAACACTGAAGCTTTCTTT. Amino acids: CASSLAQGLVNTEAFF.

The CDR3 protein is CASSLQTFTDTQYF. The CDR3 DNA reads TGTGCCAGCAGCTTGCAGACATTCACAGATACGCAGTATTTT. This sequence joins TRBV7-2 and TRBJ2-3; D not certain. The CDR3 contains 14 residues. The V gene's germline CDR1 is SGHTA and CDR2 FQGNSA. V was cut by 3 bases and J by 2 bases, with 9 bases left in between.

There are many counts of this clonotype. The chain combines TRBV28 with TRBJ2-3; the match to TRBD2 covers 8 bases. CDR1 MDHEN and CDR2 SYDVKM come from the germline V gene. The trim removed 6 bases at V and 3 bases at J, leaving 8 bases unmatched. This CDR3 contains 15 residues. The CDR3 DNA is TGTGCCAGCAGAACCAGACTAGCGTCGACAGATACGCAGTATTTT. Its translation: CASRTRLASTDTQYF.

This clonotype was recorded many times. The J gene is TRBJ1-1, the V gene TRBV18; no clear D gene. This CDR3 has 14 amino acids. CDR1 is KGHSH, CDR2 LQKENI, per germline. The ends were cut back, 2 bases at V and 7 bases at J, with 14 bases in the middle. The CDR3: CASSPGPDADEAFF. CDR3 DNA sequence: TGTGCCAGCTCACCAGGGCCGGACGCCGATGAAGCTTTCTTT.

The chain couples TRBV7-8 to TRBJ1-1, with D unclear. Trimming removed 1 base at V and 5 bases at J, with 20 bases between. Germline CDR1 is SGHVS and CDR2 is FQNEAQ. This CDR3 spans 17 amino acids. The CDR3, as DNA: TGTGCCAGCAGCTTAGGTAGGACCCCCATCCGAGGGACTGAAGCTTTCTTT. It is translated as CASSLGRTPIRGTEAFF.

This chain uses TRBV29-1 with TRBJ2-3; D is ambiguous. V was pared by 5 bases and J by 6 bases, with 15 bases between. This CDR3 is 13 amino acids long. Germline lookup yields CDR1 SQVTM and CDR2 ANQGSEA. The CDR3 DNA is TGCAGCGTTTTTGGGGAAGTGATGGATACGCAGTATTTT. Its protein product is CSVFGEVMDTQYF.

This clonotype was recorded at least ten times. This chain connects TRBV20-1 to TRBJ1-1; D gene ambiguous. V was pared by 6 bases and J by 0 bases, with 11 bases between. Germline values: CDR1 DFQATT, CDR2 SNEGSKA (reference sequence). The CDR3 is 13 amino acids. The CDR3 DNA is TGCAGTGCCGTGGACGGAATGAACACTGAAGCTTTCTTT. Protein sequence: CSAVDGMNTEAFF.

In this sample, this clonotype turned up many times. V and J are TRBV20-1 and TRBJ2-1, with TRBD1 identical over 8 bases. The CDR3 is 12 residues long. Germline V gives CDR1 DFQATT, CDR2 SNEGSKA (reference sequence). The CDR3 is CRLQGAYNEQFF. CDR3 nucleotides: TGCAGGTTACAGGGGGCCTACAATGAGCAGTTCTTC.

In this sample, this clonotype turned up many times. V gene TRBV7-6 combines with J gene TRBJ2-1, with D unresolved. Per germline, CDR1 SGHVS and CDR2 FNYEAQ. The CDR3 covers 13 residues. V was shortened by 8 bases and J by 0 bases, with 8 bases between the two germline ends. The CDR3 region is CASGRSSYNEQFF. CDR3 coding DNA: TGTGCCAGCGGGCGCAGCTCCTACAATGAGCAGTTCTTC.

This clonotype occurred many times. The gene calls are TRBV9 and TRBJ1-2; tentative D call: TRBD1 (6 bases). Germline lookup yields CDR1 SGDLS and CDR2 YYNGEE. Deletions cut 3 bases from V and 0 bases from J, with 12 bases between. This CDR3 contains 15 residues. CDR3 sequence: CASSAQGSANYGYTF. Written as DNA, the CDR3 is TGTGCCAGCAGCGCACAGGGTTCGGCTAACTATGGCTACACCTTC.

This clonotype was detected ten times or more. CDR3 DNA sequence: TGTGCCAGCAGTCGGGGGGGGGATCTAGAGACCCAGTACTTC. Amino acid sequence: CASSRGGDLETQYF. The chain joins TRBV28 to TRBJ2-5; 8 positions match TRBD2. The CDR3 consists of 14 residues. CDR1 is MDHEN and CDR2 is SYDVKM in the germline V gene. Trimming removed 5 bases from V and 4 bases from J; junction bases left unmatched: 6.

In this sample, this clonotype turned up many times. The V and J genes are TRBV20-1 and TRBJ2-7; tentative D call: TRBD2 (5 bases). There are 12 residues in the CDR3. In germline, CDR1 is DFQATT, CDR2 SNEGSKA (reference sequence). Trimming stripped 0 bases from V and 4 bases from J, with 7 bases between. CDR3 nucleotide sequence: TGCAGTGCTAGAGAGCTAGCTTACGAGCAGTACTTC. Translation: CSARELAYEQYF.

This clonotype was seen many times. The chain recombines TRBV2 with TRBJ1-1, with D hard to call. The CDR3 runs to 12 residues. Germline CDR1 reads SNHLY; CDR2 reads FYNNEI. Trimming left V 7 bases short and J 1 base short, with 7 bases between. CDR3 protein: CASKAGNTEAFF. For the CDR3, the DNA is TGTGCCAGCAAAGCAGGGAACACTGAAGCTTTCTTT.

The rearrangement uses TRBV10-2 and TRBJ2-3, with a tentative D call TRBD1 (6 bases). The CDR3 is 15 amino acids. Germline V gene lookup returns CDR1 WSHSY and CDR2 SAAADI. V was clipped by 0 bases and J by 1 base, with 8 bases between them. The CDR3 loop is CASSESKGGTDTQYF. The CDR3 DNA is TGCGCCAGCAGTGAGTCGAAGGGGGGCACAGATACGCAGTATTTT.

Ten or more counts support this clonotype. This rearrangement joins TRBV12-3 or TRBV12-4 to TRBJ2-5; D might be TRBD1 (6 bases). This CDR3 region has 14 residues. The V and J ends lost 7 bases and 5 bases respectively, with 17 bases between them. In nucleotides, the CDR3 is TGTGCCAGCATTATGACAGGTTCCGCGGAGACCCAGTACTTC. This translates into CASIMTGSAETQYF.

Many counts were recorded for this clonotype. The chain uses TRBV27 and TRBJ1-2; 8 bases line up with TRBD1. Germline-derived CDR1 and CDR2 are MNHEY and SMNVEV (reference sequence). The CDR3 covers 14 residues. The trim removed 3 bases at V and 7 bases at J, leaving 7 bases unmatched. For the CDR3, the DNA is TGTGCCAGCAGTTTTTCCGGACAGGGTGGTGGCTACACCTTC. Its translation is CASSFSGQGGGYTF.

Many counts were recorded for this clonotype. The V gene is TRBV6-5, the J gene TRBJ2-1; 7 nucleotides align to TRBD2. The CDR3 has 15 residues. V lost 0 bases and J lost 4; bases outside the gene matches: 3. Germline CDR1 reads MNHEY; CDR2 reads SVGAGI. CDR3 coding DNA: TGTGCCAGCAGTTACTCCGGCGGGAGATACAATGAGCAGTTCTTC. Its translation: CASSYSGGRYNEQFF.

This clonotype has just a few counts. V usage is TRBV19 and J usage is TRBJ2-2, with unresolved D. CDR3 length equals 15 residues. Germline CDR1 reads LNHDA; CDR2 reads SQIVND (reference sequence). V was trimmed by 8 bases and J by 5 bases, leaving 18 bases between them. The CDR3 is CASFNRAKGTGELFF. The DNA for the CDR3 is TGTGCCAGTTTCAACCGGGCCAAAGGGACCGGGGAGCTGTTTTTT.

The chain combines TRBV9 with TRBJ2-5; D possibly uses TRBD1 or TRBD2 (6 bases each). V was pared by 4 bases and J by 3 bases, with 16 bases between. In germline, CDR1 is SGDLS, CDR2 YYNGEE. The CDR3 covers 15 residues. The CDR3, as DNA: TGTGCCAGCAGCCCTTCGGGGGCCCCTGAAGAGACCCAGTACTTC. This codes for CASSPSGAPEETQYF.

This clonotype was counted a few times. The chain is built from TRBV9 and TRBJ2-2; 7 bases map to TRBD2. In germline, CDR1 is SGDLS, CDR2 YYNGEE. The CDR3 has 15 amino acids. V lost 4 bases, J lost 6 bases, and 9 bases stayed unmatched. For the CDR3, the DNA is TGTGCCAGCAGCCCAGGACTAGGGCGTTCCGGGGAGCTGTTTTTT. Amino acid sequence: CASSPGLGRSGELFF.

The chain carries TRBV5-1 and TRBJ2-3; possible D gene TRBD1, 6 bases. The V gene's germline CDR1 is SGHRS and CDR2 YFSETQ. This CDR3 has 16 residues. V lost 0 bases and J 2 bases, leaving 13 bases between the germline ends. CDR3 amino acids: CASSLGGHGYTDTQYF. The CDR3 nucleotides are TGCGCCAGCAGCTTGGGGGGACACGGATACACAGATACGCAGTATTTT. The complete variable domain, with remaining parts taken from reference TRBV5-1 and TRBJ2-3, reads KAGVTQTPRYLIKTRGQQVTLSCSPISGHRSVSWYQQTPGQGLQFLFEYFSETQRNKGNFPGRFSGRQFSNSRSEMNVSTLELGDSALYLCASSLGGHGYTDTQYFGPGTRLTVL.

This clonotype came up many times. For the CDR3, the DNA is TGTGCCAGCAGGCCCGGACAGGGGATAATCACTGAAGCTTTCTTT. Translating gives CASRPGQGIITEAFF. The V and J genes are TRBV12-3 or TRBV12-4 and TRBJ1-1; 9 bases line up with TRBD1. Losses at the gene ends were 6 bases for V and 4 bases for J; bases not matched to a gene: 9. This CDR3 contains 15 residues.

The table lists this clonotype with many counts. This chain connects TRBV7-8 to TRBJ1-5; D possibly corresponds to TRBD1 (5 bases). Germline lookup yields CDR1 SGHVS and CDR2 FQNEAQ. The CDR3 covers 13 residues. The germline V and J ends were trimmed by 5 bases and 4 bases, with 9 bases remaining between them. The CDR3 region has the DNA TGTGCCAGCAGCACCAGACAGAATCAGCCCCAGCATTTT. Protein sequence: CASSTRQNQPQHF.